This T cell receptor (beta chain) was found in a study of breast tumors, draining lymph nodes, adjacent tissues (TCRdb year 2016). Study-wide context: Breast cancer patients provided tumor, adjacent nontumor tissue and axillary lymph nodes, and the study compared the TCR beta repertoires across these three sources. In human breast cancer, the study set out to assess how tumor, surrounding tissue and draining lymph node repertoires relate to one another and whether T cells might be exchanged between them. Summary of the overall study and its limitations: Rather than being directly demonstrated, the conclusion that tumor T cells originate in lymph nodes was presented as consistent with a hypothesis. Tumor and nontumor tissue repertoires were found to be significantly more similar in luminal-like than in basal-like breast cancer. Tumor T-cell repertoires showed less diversity than lymph node repertoires and more diversity than nontumor tissue repertoires, and tumor T-cell repertoires showed preferential V and J gene usage. A scenario in which most tumor T cells derive from the lymph node and then expand within tumor tissue was judged to be consistent with the data.

The listed sequencing device is Illumina HiSeq 2000. TCR beta chain libraries were generated through multiplex PCR amplification. The amplified TCR beta chain products were analyzed by high-throughput sequencing. TCRdb ran its own pipeline on the public reads, namely fastp trimming at Q25 and MiXCR clone calling, and kept in-frame beta chains. Under each unique CDR3 protein, matching rows form one entry showing the most common genes and DNA. For this sample there are around 140,000 distinct CDR3 sequences; 20% to 25% appear just once. Together, the top ten hold roughly 2.6% of the sample. The axillary draining lymph nodes of breast cancer patients were the source of the lymph node samples. Taking its sample share into account, this clonotype is medium-sized (0.01 to 0.1%). The antigen it binds to is not known. No base quality values were provided; no much bigger clone lies one nucleotide off. Reading from cysteine to phenylalanine, the CDR3 counts 13 amino acids. Of all the DNA, just the CDR3 is kept, 39 bases in frame from base 1. The germline V gene yields SGHRS for CDR1 and YFSETQ for CDR2. The V end loses 2 bases and the J end loses 3 bases, and a stretch of 9 bases separates them.

This sequence was found in a female donor with breast cancer. Some clones in this sample may be carry-over from other donors' samples. The sequencing sample was made of axillary lymph node tissue. The V gene is TRBV5-1 and the J gene is TRBJ2-7; a confident D gene designation cannot be given. The DNA sequence is TGCGCCAGCAGCTTCGGGCGGAACTACGAGCAGTACTTC. Its protein reads: CASSFGRNYEQYF.